This TCR beta chain came from a study of human thymus T cells (dated by TCRdb to about 2020). About the investigation overall: TCR alpha and beta repertoires from seven to nine infant thymus samples and a few related peripheral blood samples were characterized in the study. Donor ages ranged from roughly 7 to 244 days, and the cohort comprised six or seven male and two female infants. Paper-wide results and their limitations: On average, thymus samples gave 800,000 or so unique TCRB clonotypes, whereas blood samples gave about 84,000. Both the thymic and the peripheral blood repertoires appeared to show biased V and J gene segment usage.

Turning to this clone: Its target antigen remains unknown. Base quality data are lacking; no much larger clone is found one base away.

Its CDR3 holds 17 amino acids, cysteine through phenylalanine. Of all the DNA, just the CDR3 is kept, 51 bases in frame from base 1. Clipping removes 0 bases from V and 5 bases from J, with 7 as the unmatched junction base count. The germline V gene encodes CDR1 LGHNA and CDR2 YNFKEQ. In Finland, the donors were immunologically healthy infants who were having open corrective cardiac surgery for congenital heart defects. During surgery, a small 0.5-1 mL aliquot of peripheral blood was collected from four of the eight donors. For the blood samples, genomic DNA was extracted from all available leukocytes instead of from a set number of cells. Erythrocytes were removed from blood with ACK lysis buffer, and the leukocytes were stored as pellets at -70 °C. Genomic DNA was extracted from frozen cell pellets with a QIAsymphony instrument. The immunoSEQ multiplex PCR assay was used to amplify the TCRB and TCRAD loci from a standardized quantity of quality-controlled genomic DNA. The V(D)J region was spanned by amplicons of a length sufficient to cover the CDR3 and to identify V and J genes. The commercial immunoSEQ service was used to sequence amplicons on an Illumina platform. From the authors' description of their analysis: Primer bias and sequencing errors were corrected using previously described methods, and TCRAD and TCRB definitions followed the IMGT database. Repertoires were analysed with immunoSEQ Analyzer 3.0 and VDJTools, covering basic statistics, V/J segment usage, diversity estimates, rarefaction and pairwise overlap. Diversity was estimated using the Chao1, ChaoE, Efron-Thisted, Shannon and inverse Simpson indices, and was also estimated on datasets down-sampled to the size of the smallest sample. For repertoire overlap, CDR3 nucleotide sequence, V gene and J gene had to match strictly, and clustering was done by Jaccard-based multidimensional scaling. TCRdb provides this immuneACCESS table in a form limited to in-frame rearrangements. Some clones are lacking; in checked studies, under half of them reflect an unresolved V gene, and why the rest are absent is not known. Clonal size and the V and J genes are those of that table, whereas D and trimming came from the DNA. In all, the sample holds about 43,000 clones, and more than 85% of those were seen once. The ten biggest clones cover 0.15% to 0.2% of the sample.

The rearrangement joined TRBV4-2 to TRBJ2-1, with 10 bases matching TRBD2. Specimen: blood. This TCR was recovered from a girl under three years old with a congenital heart defect but otherwise immunologically healthy. The CDR3 amino acid sequence is: CASSQESWLAGDNEQFF. The nucleotide sequence is TGTGCCAGCAGCCAAGAGAGTTGGCTAGCGGGAGACAATGAGCAGTTCTTC.